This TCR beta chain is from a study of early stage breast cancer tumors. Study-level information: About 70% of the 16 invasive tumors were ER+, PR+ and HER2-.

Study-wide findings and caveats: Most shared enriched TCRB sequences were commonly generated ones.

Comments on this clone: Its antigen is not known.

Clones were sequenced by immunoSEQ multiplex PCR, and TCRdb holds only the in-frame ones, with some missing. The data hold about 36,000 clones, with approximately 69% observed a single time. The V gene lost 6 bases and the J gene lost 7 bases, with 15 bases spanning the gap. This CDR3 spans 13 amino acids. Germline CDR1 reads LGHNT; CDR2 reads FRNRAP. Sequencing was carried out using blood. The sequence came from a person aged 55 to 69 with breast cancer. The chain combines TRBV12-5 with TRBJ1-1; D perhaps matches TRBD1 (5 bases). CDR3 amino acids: CASGVEGLLEAFF. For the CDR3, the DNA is TGTGCTAGTGGAGTTGAGGGGCTACTTGAAGCTTTCTTT.